The T cell receptor beta chain described here comes from a study of shared clonotypes between healthy human individuals. Turning to the study itself: Donors consisted of two women and three men between 18 and 49. Used for every donor were three CD4 naive, three CD4 memory, two CD8 naive and one CD8 memory plate. Overall study results and limits: Having only a few donors restricted how much genetic and exposure-history diversity was captured.

Details on this clone: The target antigen is unknown.

CD4+ cells were split into CD45RA+ naive and CD45RA-negative memory subsets. Method: immunoSEQ multiplex PCR; TCRdb's copy keeps in-frame clones and lacks some. The sample has 2,500,000 or so clones, less than 95% seen once. The trim removed 2 bases at V and 1 base at J, leaving 5 bases unmatched. CDR3 size: 17 residues. The germline gives CDR1 SGHTA, CDR2 FQGTGA. Material: naive CD4+ T cells from PBMCs. Specified subset: CD45RA+ positively selected. V and J are TRBV7-3 and TRBJ2-2; 9 bases align to TRBD2. The source of this sequence is a man between 18 and 35 years old in good health. Some clones in this sample may be carry-over from other donors' samples. CDR3 in amino acids: CASSLWASGVNTGELFF. DNA for the CDR3: TGTGCCAGCAGCTTATGGGCTAGCGGGGTGAACACCGGGGAGCTGTTTTTT.